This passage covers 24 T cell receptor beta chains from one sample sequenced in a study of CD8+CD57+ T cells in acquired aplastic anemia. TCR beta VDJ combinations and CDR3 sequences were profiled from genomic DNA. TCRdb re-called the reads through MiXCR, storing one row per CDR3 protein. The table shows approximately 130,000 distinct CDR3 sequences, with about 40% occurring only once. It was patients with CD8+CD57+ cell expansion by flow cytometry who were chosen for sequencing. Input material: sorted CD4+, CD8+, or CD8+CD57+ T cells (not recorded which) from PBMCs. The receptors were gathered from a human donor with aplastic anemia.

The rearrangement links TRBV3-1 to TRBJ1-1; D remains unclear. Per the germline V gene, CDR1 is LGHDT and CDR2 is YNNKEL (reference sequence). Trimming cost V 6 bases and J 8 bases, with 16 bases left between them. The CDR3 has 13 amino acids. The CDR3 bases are TGTGCCAGCAGTCCTATGAGGGTTAGAGAAGCTTTCTTT. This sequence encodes CASSPMRVREAFF.

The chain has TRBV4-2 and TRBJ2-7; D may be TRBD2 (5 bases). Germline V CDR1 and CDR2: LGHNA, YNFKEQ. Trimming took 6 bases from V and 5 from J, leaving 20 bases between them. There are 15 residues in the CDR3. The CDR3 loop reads CASRPPITGWDEQYF. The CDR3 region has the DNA TGTGCCAGCAGACCACCGATAACGGGGTGGGACGAGCAGTACTTC.

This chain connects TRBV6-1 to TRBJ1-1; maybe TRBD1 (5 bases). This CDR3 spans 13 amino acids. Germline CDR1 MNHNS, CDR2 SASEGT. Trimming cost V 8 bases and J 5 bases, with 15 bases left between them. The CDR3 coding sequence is TGTGCCAGCGGGGCTCCAGGGAGGACTGAAGCTTTCTTT. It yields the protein CASGAPGRTEAFF.

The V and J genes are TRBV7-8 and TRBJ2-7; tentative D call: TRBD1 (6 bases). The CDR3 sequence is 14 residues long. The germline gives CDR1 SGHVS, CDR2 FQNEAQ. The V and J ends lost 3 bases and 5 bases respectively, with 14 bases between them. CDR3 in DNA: TGTGCCAGCAGCTTGGTACAGGGTGTCCACGAGCAGTACTTC. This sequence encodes CASSLVQGVHEQYF.

CDR3 residues: CASSPYVGLNEQYF. The CDR3 nucleotides read TGTGCCAGCTCACCTTACGTGGGTCTCAACGAGCAGTACTTC. The rearrangement links TRBV18 to TRBJ2-7; the D is unclear. CDR1 and CDR2 from the germline V gene are KGHSH and LQKENI. V was clipped by 3 bases and J by 5 bases, with 14 bases between them. The CDR3 runs to 14 residues.

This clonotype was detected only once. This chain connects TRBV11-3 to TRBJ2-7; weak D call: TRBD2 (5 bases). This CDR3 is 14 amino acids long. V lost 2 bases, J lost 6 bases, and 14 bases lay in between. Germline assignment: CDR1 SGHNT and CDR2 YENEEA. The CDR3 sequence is CASSLRGIESEQYF. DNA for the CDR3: TGTGCCAGCAGCTTAAGAGGGATTGAGAGCGAGCAGTACTTC.

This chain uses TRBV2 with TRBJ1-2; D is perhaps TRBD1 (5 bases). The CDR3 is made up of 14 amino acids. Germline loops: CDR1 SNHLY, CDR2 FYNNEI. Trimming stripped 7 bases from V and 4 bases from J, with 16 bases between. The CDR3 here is CASTKASGGYGYTF. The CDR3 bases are TGTGCCAGCACAAAGGCAAGTGGGGGCTATGGCTACACCTTC.

In DNA form, the CDR3 reads TGTGCCAGCACTATAGGACAGGGAAACACCATATATTTT. It translates to CASTIGQGNTIYF. The chain is built from TRBV25-1 and TRBJ1-3, with D possibly being TRBD1 (6 bases). The CDR3 has 13 amino acids. CDR1 and CDR2 from the germline V gene are MGHDK and SYGVNS. The V and J ends lost 7 bases and 4 bases respectively, with 11 bases between them.

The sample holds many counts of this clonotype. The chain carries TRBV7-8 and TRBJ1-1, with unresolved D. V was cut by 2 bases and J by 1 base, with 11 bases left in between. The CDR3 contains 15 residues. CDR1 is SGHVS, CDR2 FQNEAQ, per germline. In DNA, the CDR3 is TGTGCCAGCAGCTTAAGGGTGACGGCGAACACTGAAGCTTTCTTT. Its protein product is CASSLRVTANTEAFF.

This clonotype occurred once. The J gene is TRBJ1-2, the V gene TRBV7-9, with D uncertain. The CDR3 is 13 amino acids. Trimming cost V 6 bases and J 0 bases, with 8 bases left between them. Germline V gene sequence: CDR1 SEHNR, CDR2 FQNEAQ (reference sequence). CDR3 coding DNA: TGTGCCAGCAGAGACGCTTCTAACTATGGCTACACCTTC. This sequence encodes CASRDASNYGYTF.

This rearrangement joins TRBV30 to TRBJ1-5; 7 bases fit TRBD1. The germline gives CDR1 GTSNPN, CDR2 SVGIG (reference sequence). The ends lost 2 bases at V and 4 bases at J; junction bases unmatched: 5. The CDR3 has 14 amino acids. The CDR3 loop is CAWSFRDSNQPQHF. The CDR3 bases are TGTGCCTGGAGTTTCCGGGACAGTAATCAGCCCCAGCATTTT.

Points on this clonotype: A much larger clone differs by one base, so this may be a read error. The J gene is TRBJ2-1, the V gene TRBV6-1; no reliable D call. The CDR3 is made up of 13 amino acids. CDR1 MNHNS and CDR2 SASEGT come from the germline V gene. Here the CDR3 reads CASSGAIYDEQFF. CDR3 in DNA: TGTGCCAGCAGTGGGGCTATCTACGATGAGCAGTTCTTC.

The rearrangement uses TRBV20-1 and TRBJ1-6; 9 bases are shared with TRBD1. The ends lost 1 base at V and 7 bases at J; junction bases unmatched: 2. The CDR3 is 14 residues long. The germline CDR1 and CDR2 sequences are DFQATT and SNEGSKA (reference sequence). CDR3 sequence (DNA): TGCAGTGCTAGAGCCGGGACAGGGAATTCACCCCTCCACTTT. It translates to CSARAGTGNSPLHF.

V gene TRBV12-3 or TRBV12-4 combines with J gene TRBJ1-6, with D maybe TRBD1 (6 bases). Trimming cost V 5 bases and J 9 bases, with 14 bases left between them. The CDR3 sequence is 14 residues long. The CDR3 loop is CASSPGGGSSPLHF. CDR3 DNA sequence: TGTGCCAGCAGTCCCGGCGGGGGCTCTTCACCCCTCCACTTT.

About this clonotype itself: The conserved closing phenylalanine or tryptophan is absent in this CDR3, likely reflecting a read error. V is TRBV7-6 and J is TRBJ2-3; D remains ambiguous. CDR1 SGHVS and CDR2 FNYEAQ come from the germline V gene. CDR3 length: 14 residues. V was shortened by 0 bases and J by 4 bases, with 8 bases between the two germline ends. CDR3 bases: TGTGCCAGCAGCTTAGCCCCTTCGGCAGATACGCAGTATCTT. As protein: CASSLAPSADTQYL.

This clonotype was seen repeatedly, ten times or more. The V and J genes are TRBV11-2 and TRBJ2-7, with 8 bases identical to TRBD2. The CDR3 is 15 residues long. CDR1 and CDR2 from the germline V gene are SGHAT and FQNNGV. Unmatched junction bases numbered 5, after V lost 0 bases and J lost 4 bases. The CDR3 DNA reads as TGTGCCAGCAGCTTAGAACGGACTAGCTATTACGAGCAGTACTTC. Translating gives CASSLERTSYYEQYF.

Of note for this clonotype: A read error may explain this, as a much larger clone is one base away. This CDR3 reads CASSLETTTDTQYF. CDR3 DNA: TGCGCCAGCAGCCTCGAGACCACCACAGATACGCAGTATTTT. This rearrangement joins TRBV4-1 to TRBJ2-3; D is undetermined. Germline V CDR1 and CDR2: MGHRA, YSYEKL. This CDR3 has 14 amino acids. The V end was cut by 4 bases, the J end by 2 bases, with 10 bases between.

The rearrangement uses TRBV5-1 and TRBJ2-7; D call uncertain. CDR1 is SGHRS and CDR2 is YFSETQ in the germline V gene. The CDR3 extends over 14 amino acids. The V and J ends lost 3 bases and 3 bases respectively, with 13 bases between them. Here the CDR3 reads CASSSYNQDYEQYV. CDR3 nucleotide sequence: TGCGCCAGCAGCTCGTACAACCAGGACTACGAGCAGTACGTC.

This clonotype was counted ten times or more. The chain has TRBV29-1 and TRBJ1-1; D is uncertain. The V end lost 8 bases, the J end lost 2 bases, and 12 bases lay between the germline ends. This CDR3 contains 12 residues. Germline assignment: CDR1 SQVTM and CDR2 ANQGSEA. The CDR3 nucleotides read TGCAGCTTCCGGACGGGTAACACTGAAGCTTTCTTT. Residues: CSFRTGNTEAFF.

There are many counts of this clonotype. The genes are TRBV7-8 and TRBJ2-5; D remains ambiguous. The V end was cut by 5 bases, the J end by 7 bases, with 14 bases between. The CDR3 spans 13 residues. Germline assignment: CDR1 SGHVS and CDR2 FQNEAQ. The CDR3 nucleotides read TGTGCCAGCAGCCCTGCTCCGTTGGGGACCCAGTACTTC. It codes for CASSPAPLGTQYF.

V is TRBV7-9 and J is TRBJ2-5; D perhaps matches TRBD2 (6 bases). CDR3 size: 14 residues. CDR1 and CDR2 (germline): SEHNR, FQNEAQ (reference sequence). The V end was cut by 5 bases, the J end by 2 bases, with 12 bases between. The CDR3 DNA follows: TGTGCCAGCAGCCCAGGGACTCCGCAAGAGACCCAGTACTTC. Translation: CASSPGTPQETQYF.

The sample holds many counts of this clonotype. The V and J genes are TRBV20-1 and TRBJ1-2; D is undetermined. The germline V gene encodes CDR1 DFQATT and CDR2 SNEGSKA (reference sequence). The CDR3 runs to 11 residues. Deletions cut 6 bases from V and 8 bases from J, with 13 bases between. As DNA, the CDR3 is TGCAGTGCCGGTGACGGGAGCGGCTACACCTTC. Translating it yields CSAGDGSGYTF.

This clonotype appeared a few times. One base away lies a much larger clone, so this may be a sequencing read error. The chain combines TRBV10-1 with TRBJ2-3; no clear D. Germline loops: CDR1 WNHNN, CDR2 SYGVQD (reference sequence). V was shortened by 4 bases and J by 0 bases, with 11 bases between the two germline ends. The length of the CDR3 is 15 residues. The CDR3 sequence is CASSAELTSTDTQYF. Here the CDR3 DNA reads TGCGCCAGCAGTGCAGAGTTAACTAGCACAGATACGCAGTATTTT.

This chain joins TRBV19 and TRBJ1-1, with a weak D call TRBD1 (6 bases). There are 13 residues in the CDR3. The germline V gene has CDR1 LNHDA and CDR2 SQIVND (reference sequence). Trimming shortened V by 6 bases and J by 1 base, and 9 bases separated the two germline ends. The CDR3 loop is CASSTGWNTEAFF. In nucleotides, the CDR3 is TGTGCCAGTAGCACAGGGTGGAACACTGAAGCTTTCTTT.